These T cell receptor beta chains were read from a single sample in a study of type 1 and type 2 diabetes patients. TCRdb itself ran the multiplex PCR reads through MiXCR, one entry per CDR3 protein. The data hold approximately 260,000 distinct CDR3 sequences, with approximately 45% observed a single time. The sample consisted of peripheral blood mononuclear cells (PBMCs). These receptors came from a man aged 18-30 years with type 2 diabetes. Both conserved end residues are part of each CDR3. A D gene is named only where the DNA matches it firmly. Clone size, where shown, is once, few, many, or a class for clones that have expanded.

>NA|TRBJ2-3|TRBV2|NA
CALLASREQGTQYF
TGTGCCCTCCTAGCTAGCAGGGAACAGGGTACGCAGTATTTT
>NA|TRBJ1-2|TRBV15|TRBD1
CATSRDGQGAGGYTF
TGTGCCACCAGCAGAGACGGACAGGGGGCTGGTGGCTACACCTTC
>few|TRBJ2-7|TRBV20-1|NA
CSPRGIYEQYF
TGCAGCCCCCGGGGTATCTACGAGCAGTACTTC
>NA|TRBJ2-1|TRBV5-4|NA
CASSTGPSYNEQFF
TGTGCCAGCAGCACCGGTCCAAGCTACAATGAGCAGTTCTTC
>NA|TRBJ2-7|TRBV12-5|NA
CASGPPRGYEQYF
TGTGCTAGTGGCCCTCCCCGGGGCTACGAGCAGTACTTC
>NA|TRBJ1-6|TRBV15|NA
CATSRASGRALHF
TGTGCCACCAGCAGAGCGTCGGGGAGGGCCCTCCACTTT
>NA|TRBJ2-7|TRBV27|TRBD2
CASQGLGSYEQYF
TGTGCCAGCCAGGGACTAGGTAGTTACGAGCAGTACTTC
>NA|TRBJ1-4|TRBV15|NA
CATSSAGVPKEKLFF
TGTGCCACCAGCAGTGCTGGGGTACCCAAGGAAAAACTGTTTTTT
>once|TRBJ2-7|TRBV20-1|TRBD1
CSAGRGTGDYEQYF
TGCAGTGCTGGGAGAGGGACAGGTGACTACGAGCAGTACTTC
>NA|TRBJ2-1|TRBV7-2|NA
CASSLQGLSSYNEQFF
TGTGCCAGCAGTCTACAGGGTTTGAGCTCCTACAATGAGCAGTTCTTC
>many|TRBJ2-3|TRBV19|TRBD1
CASKGQTYSTDTQYF
TGTGCCAGTAAGGGACAGACGTATAGCACAGATACGCAGTATTTT
>NA|TRBJ1-1|TRBV5-1|TRBD1
CASSLRGRVILNTEAFF
TGCGCCAGCAGCTTGAGGGGGCGCGTCATCCTGAACACTGAAGCTTTCTTT
>many|TRBJ2-7|TRBV6-2/TRBV6-3|NA
CASSRDGEVDEQYF
TGTGCCAGCAGCCGCGACGGTGAAGTCGACGAGCAGTACTTC
>NA|TRBJ2-7|TRBV9|TRBD2
CASSEGLAGNNYEQYF
TGTGCCAGCAGCGAGGGACTAGCGGGGAATAACTACGAGCAGTACTTC
>NA|TRBJ2-2|TRBV28|NA
CASSPGGWPGELFF
TGTGCCAGCAGTCCTGGGGGTTGGCCCGGGGAGCTGTTTTTT
>NA|TRBJ2-5|TRBV30|NA
CAWSALVRQETQYF
TGTGCCTGGAGTGCGTTGGTCAGACAAGAGACCCAGTACTTC
>few|TRBJ2-1|TRBV30|NA
CAWGVSSYNEQFF
TGTGCCTGGGGGGTAAGCTCCTACAATGAGCAGTTCTTC
>NA|TRBJ2-7|TRBV6-6|NA
CASSYQGFEQYF
TGTGCCAGCAGTTACCAAGGGTTTGAGCAGTACTTC
>many|TRBJ2-7|TRBV2|TRBD1
CASSEAISGGQYEQYF
TGTGCCAGCAGTGAAGCAATATCAGGGGGCCAATACGAGCAGTACTTC
>few|TRBJ1-6|TRBV6-6|TRBD1
CASSYSGQGNSPLHF
TGTGCCAGCAGTTACTCGGGACAGGGGAATTCACCCCTCCACTTT
>NA|TRBJ1-1|TRBV7-8|NA
CASSGPHLNTEAFF
TGTGCCAGCAGCGGGCCGCACCTGAACACTGAAGCTTTCTTT
>NA|TRBJ1-4|TRBV5-6|NA
CASSTVSSTNEKLFF
TGTGCCAGTAGTACGGTCAGCTCAACTAATGAAAAACTGTTTTTT
>NA|TRBJ1-1|TRBV7-3|NA
CASSPYQNTEAFF
TGTGCCAGCAGCCCCTACCAGAACACTGAAGCTTTCTTT
>few|TRBJ1-6|TRBV6-5|NA
CASSYVPLGGTNSPLHF
TGTGCCAGCAGTTATGTTCCCCTTGGCGGGACGAACTCACCCCTCCACTTT
>few|TRBJ2-7|TRBV12-3/TRBV12-4|NA
CASSPRVLPGDEQYF
TGTGCCAGCAGTCCCCGGGTCCTACCAGGAGACGAGCAGTACTTC
>few|TRBJ2-4|TRBV19|NA
CASIPTYGAKNIQYF
TGTGCCAGTATCCCGACCTATGGGGCCAAAAACATTCAGTACTTC
>many|TRBJ1-1|TRBV19|TRBD1
CASSWDRTNTEAFF
TGTGCCAGTAGCTGGGACAGGACGAACACTGAAGCTTTCTTT
>few|TRBJ2-7|TRBV6-5|TRBD1
CASSLNRGYEQYF
TGTGCCAGCAGTTTGAACAGGGGCTACGAGCAGTACTTC
>NA|TRBJ1-4|TRBV7-8|NA
CASSYGGLATNEKLFF
TGTGCCAGCAGCTATGGCGGCCTAGCAACTAATGAAAAACTGTTTTTT
>many|TRBJ1-1|TRBV30|NA
CAWSVQENTEAFF
TGTGCCTGGAGCGTACAGGAGAACACTGAAGCTTTCTTT
>few|TRBJ2-1|TRBV20-1|NA
CSARSSGTVYNEQFF
TGCAGTGCTAGATCTTCAGGGACGGTATACAATGAGCAGTTCTTC
>once|TRBJ1-5|TRBV6-1|NA
CASSFLSGHKRPQHF
TGTGCCAGCAGTTTCCTTTCAGGCCACAAGCGGCCCCAGCATTTT
>NA|TRBJ2-2|TRBV20-1|NA
CSAESTNTGELFF
TGCAGTGCCGAATCTACGAACACCGGGGAGCTGTTTTTT
>once|TRBJ1-2|TRBV12-3/TRBV12-4|NA
CASSSSGANYGYTF
TGTGCCAGCAGTTCATCCGGGGCGAACTATGGCTACACCTTC
>NA|TRBJ1-6|TRBV7-6|NA
CASSLATGGVSPLHF
TGTGCCAGCAGCTTAGCGACAGGAGGAGTTTCACCCCTCCACTTT
>NA|TRBJ1-1|TRBV19|NA
CASSYETEMNTEAFF
TGTGCCAGTAGTTACGAGACAGAAATGAACACTGAAGCTTTCTTT
>many|TRBJ1-6|TRBV2|NA
CASSFDRVSYNSPLHF
TGTGCCAGCAGTTTCGACAGAGTCTCCTATAATTCACCCCTCCACTTT
>few|TRBJ2-7|TRBV27|NA
CASSRSPGWASYEQYF
TGTGCCAGCAGCCGGTCCCCGGGGTGGGCTAGTTACGAGCAGTACTTC
>NA|TRBJ2-5|TRBV12-3/TRBV12-4|TRBD1
CASSPRGRETQYF
TGTGCCAGCAGCCCCAGGGGGCGGGAGACCCAGTACTTC
>few|TRBJ2-7|TRBV7-2|TRBD1
CASSLEPWDRGRDEQYF
TGTGCCAGCAGCTTAGAACCCTGGGACAGGGGGCGCGACGAGCAGTACTTC
>NA|TRBJ2-7|TRBV27|NA
CASSANPASYEQYF
TGTGCCAGCAGTGCAAATCCCGCCTCCTACGAGCAGTACTTC
>NA|TRBJ1-1|TRBV7-3|TRBD1
CATRQGLNTEAFF
TGCGCCACTCGACAGGGGCTGAACACTGAAGCTTTCTTT
>NA|TRBJ1-6|TRBV2|NA
CASSEEAGTNNSPLHF
TGTGCCAGCAGTGAAGAAGCTGGGACAAATAATTCACCCCTCCACTTT
>many|TRBJ1-6|TRBV25-1|NA
CASSEDRSSYNSPLHF
TGTGCCAGCAGTGAAGACCGAAGCTCCTATAATTCACCCCTCCACTTT
>few|TRBJ1-3|TRBV19|NA
CASATMKSNTIYF
TGTGCCAGTGCCACAATGAAGTCGAACACCATATATTTT
>once|TRBJ2-5|TRBV10-3|NA
CAISDREGNQETQYF
TGTGCCATCAGTGACCGAGAAGGCAACCAAGAGACCCAGTACTTC